A selection of T cell receptor beta chains follows, all from one sample in a study of metastatic and nonmetastatic thyroid tumors. TCRdb re-analyzed the PCR reads using MiXCR. The sample includes about 69,000 clones, 13% to 15% of them seen just once. The sequencing input was blood. The receptors derive from a male donor with papillary thyroid cancer or a benign thyroid nodule (not recorded which). Some clones in this sample may be carry-over from other donors' samples. CDR3s include the opening cysteine and the closing phenylalanine or tryptophan.

j_call: TRBJ2-5
v_call: TRBV5-4
cdr3_aa: CAGKGGGGKETQYF

j_call: TRBJ2-1
v_call: TRBV6-2/TRBV6-3
cdr3_aa: CASSWSSYNEQFF

j_call: TRBJ2-1
v_call: TRBV28
cdr3_aa: CATSTGTGARNEQFF

j_call: TRBJ2-2
v_call: TRBV19
cdr3_aa: CASYRRLANTGELFF

j_call: TRBJ2-1
v_call: TRBV19
cdr3_aa: CASSIEGRGLAGGRNEQFF

j_call: TRBJ2-1
v_call: TRBV11-2
cdr3_aa: CASSFAGNYNEQFF

j_call: TRBJ2-5
v_call: TRBV5-1
cdr3_aa: CASRLAVPGLSKETQYF

j_call: TRBJ2-7
v_call: TRBV7-2
cdr3_aa: CASSFLGQGEQYF

j_call: TRBJ1-6
v_call: TRBV6-5
cdr3_aa: CASSYSVQGTDSALHF

j_call: TRBJ1-1
v_call: TRBV6-1
cdr3_aa: CASSEENDGNTEAFF

j_call: TRBJ1-3
v_call: TRBV4-3
cdr3_aa: CASSRPPMGATDFSGNTIYF

j_call: TRBJ2-7
v_call: TRBV10-1
cdr3_aa: CASSDRVHEQYF

j_call: TRBJ1-1
v_call: TRBV18
cdr3_aa: CASSLNRAPNTEAFF

j_call: TRBJ2-1
v_call: TRBV6-4
cdr3_aa: CASSGQGEGEQFF

j_call: TRBJ1-6
v_call: TRBV5-6
cdr3_aa: CASRAGTGGSPLHF

j_call: TRBJ1-4
v_call: TRBV14
cdr3_aa: CASSQGTGSEKLFF

j_call: TRBJ2-6
v_call: TRBV19
cdr3_aa: CASSTPQGFSGANVLTF

j_call: TRBJ1-4
v_call: TRBV28
cdr3_aa: CASRGGYEKLFF

j_call: TRBJ2-3
v_call: TRBV29-1
cdr3_aa: CSVDRSDKQYF

j_call: TRBJ1-6
v_call: TRBV20-1
cdr3_aa: CSARDPGQSNNSPLHF

j_call: TRBJ2-3
v_call: TRBV3-1
cdr3_aa: CASSQDGEVTDTQYF

j_call: TRBJ2-2
v_call: TRBV30
cdr3_aa: CACSRRTNTGELFF

j_call: TRBJ1-6
v_call: TRBV20-1
cdr3_aa: CSAPTQGTMDSPLHF

j_call: TRBJ2-2
v_call: TRBV3-1
cdr3_aa: CASSQGFHGNTGELFF

j_call: TRBJ1-1
v_call: TRBV7-8
cdr3_aa: CASSFSGGVKNTEAFF

j_call: TRBJ1-5
v_call: TRBV19
cdr3_aa: CASSAGAGVNQPQHF

j_call: TRBJ2-1
v_call: TRBV6-2/TRBV6-3
cdr3_aa: CASSYDAMGGSSYNEQFF

j_call: TRBJ1-3
v_call: TRBV7-6
cdr3_aa: CASSLQADSGNTIYF

j_call: TRBJ2-5
v_call: TRBV2
cdr3_aa: CASSEIGVQETQYF

j_call: TRBJ1-2
v_call: TRBV4-1
cdr3_aa: CASSQVGDRSYGYTF

j_call: TRBJ2-5
v_call: TRBV29-1
cdr3_aa: CSVEDGGVRETQYF

j_call: TRBJ1-2
v_call: TRBV6-4
cdr3_aa: CASSHGPGGYTF

j_call: TRBJ1-1
v_call: TRBV20-1
cdr3_aa: CSARGERGTEAFF

j_call: TRBJ1-2
v_call: TRBV6-1
cdr3_aa: CASMPWTVSAYGYTF

j_call: TRBJ2-3
v_call: TRBV19
cdr3_aa: CASSIATGATGTQYF

j_call: TRBJ2-7
v_call: TRBV27
cdr3_aa: CASSLSTSTSYEQYF

j_call: TRBJ2-2
v_call: TRBV6-1
cdr3_aa: CASTLDISTGELFF

j_call: TRBJ2-7
v_call: TRBV6-2/TRBV6-3
cdr3_aa: CASSYNPSGTYEQYF

j_call: TRBJ2-3
v_call: TRBV19
cdr3_aa: CASSIRVRGRRTDTQYF

j_call: TRBJ1-5
v_call: TRBV19
cdr3_aa: CASSTGGYTSNQPQHF

j_call: TRBJ2-1
v_call: TRBV7-8
cdr3_aa: CASVPGLAGFNEQFF